The 3 T cell receptor beta chains below were found in one sample sequenced in a study of cytomegalovirus exposure and HLA in healthy donors. The PCR was carried out with 60 Vbeta primers and 13 Jbeta primers. The repertoire was sequenced with immunoSEQ multiplex PCR; TCRdb's copy has only in-frame clones and lacks some. There are around 120,000 clones in the sample; approximately 80% occur only once, and about 2.5% lies in the top ten. Source material: PBMCs. The receptors derive from a boy aged 2-15 years in good health and CMV-seronegative.

This clone was counted a single time. V is TRBV27 and J is TRBJ1-6; D possibly corresponds to TRBD1 (5 bases). Germline-derived CDR1 and CDR2 are MNHEY and SMNVEV (reference sequence). The CDR3 totals 15 residues. The ends were cut back, 2 bases at V and 8 bases at J, with 13 bases in the middle. Here the CDR3 DNA reads TGTGCCAGCAGTTTACCCGGGGGAGTGGATTCACCCCTCCACTTT. Residues: CASSLPGGVDSPLHF.

The chain joins TRBV7-2 to TRBJ1-1; 8 nucleotides line up with TRBD1. CDR1 SGHTA and CDR2 FQGNSA come from the germline V gene. Trimming removed 5 bases from V and 4 bases from J; junction bases left unmatched: 3. The CDR3 runs 13 residues. CDR3 loop: CASSHTGGTEAFF. The CDR3, as DNA: TGTGCCAGCAGCCATACAGGGGGCACTGAAGCTTTCTTT.

This clone was detected once. The V and J genes are TRBV19 and TRBJ2-2; maybe TRBD1 (6 bases). V was trimmed by 5 bases and J by 3 bases, leaving 16 bases between them. CDR3 length: 16 residues. Per germline, CDR1 LNHDA and CDR2 SQIVND (reference sequence). The CDR3 is CASSLLLGGDTGELFF. CDR3 sequence (DNA): TGTGCCAGTAGTCTACTCTTAGGGGGAGACACCGGGGAGCTGTTTTTT.